This record concerns one T cell receptor beta chain sequence. Its antigen is not yet known. Nothing much larger sits one base from this clone, and base qualities are not available. This record comes from a study of a mutant IDH1 vaccine in newly diagnosed glioma (dated by TCRdb to about 2021). For context, the study as a whole: Vaccination was initiated 4-6 weeks after radiotherapy alone, or concurrently with temozolomide cycles in the chemotherapy-containing groups. Longitudinal TCRB deep sequencing was done for about two dozen treated patients, wherever samples were available for exploratory analyses. Visit V12 was the week-35 safety follow-up and visit V13 was the week-47 end of study. The roughly 32 treated patients were approximately 60% male and about 38% female, with a mean age of approximately 40 years. Prior to enrollment, standard therapy consisting of radiotherapy alone, temozolomide alone, or radiochemotherapy with temozolomide had been administered to patients, with the combination being received by most patients. Peripheral blood samples were drawn at six visits, namely V03 (baseline), V05, V07, V10, V12 and V13. Results and caveats for the whole study, not just this receptor: The authors noted that analyses of patient blood samples could not be reproduced because of sample limitations. Pseudoprogression seemed to be unrelated to changes in the top peripheral T cell clonotypes found by TCRB sequencing. Selection of PBMC samples for TCRB deep sequencing was based on availability. Vaccine-induced immune responses across multiple MHC alleles were detected in over 85% of patients.

The sample's time point label, decoded: week 35, safety follow-up. Each vaccine dose, consisting of 300 ug of a 20-mer mutant IDH1 peptide in Montanide, was administered subcutaneously with topical imiquimod. Patients were given eight vaccinations, in weeks 1, 3, 5, 7, 11, 15, 19 and 23, which matched visits V03 through V10. All donors had newly diagnosed IDH1-mutant astrocytomas of WHO grade 3 or 4 that showed loss of nuclear ATRX. The samples were drawn from NOA16, a multicentre, single-arm, open-label phase I trial in Germany that tested a mutant IDH1 peptide vaccine in humans for the first time. Genomic DNA for TCRB sequencing was extracted from EDTA blood using the DNeasy Blood and Tissue Kit. Preparation of the library involved the immunoSEQ multiplex PCR assay. Following the manufacturer's protocol, the hsTCRB Kit was used to amplify rearranged TCR beta chain sequences. Sequencing of TCRB libraries was carried out on an Illumina MiSeq. The paper's processing steps were these. Demultiplexing, trimming and gene mapping were performed with the kit vendor's proprietary platform. TCRdb limited this immuneACCESS table to in-frame rearrangements with V and J called. A share of clones is missing; checked studies link under half to unresolved V genes, and the rest is unexplained. V and J calls and clone size are as listed in that table; D and trimming were resolved from the DNA. This sample gives tens of thousands of clones in total; around 80% of them show up just once. The top ten constitute over 4% of the sample.

The cysteine opens and the phenylalanine closes a CDR3 of 15 amino acids. Just CDR3 DNA is preserved here, 45 bases in frame from base 1. In the germline V gene, CDR1 corresponds to SQVTM and CDR2 to ANQGSEA. V is cut back by 3 bases and J by 4 bases, with 11 bases in the junction unmatched. Source: PBMCs, taken from a glioma patient whose treatment included an IDH1 peptide vaccine. The receptor's source is a woman under 30 with glioma. This sequence uses TRBV29-1 and TRBJ1-2, and 7 bases in between align with TRBD1. The DNA is TGCAGCGTTGATACCGGGCCAGGGGGGTTCTATGGCTACACCTTC. Its product reads: CSVDTGPGGFYGYTF.